The 19 T cell receptor beta chains below come from one sample, sequenced in a study of OX40 agonist ivuxolimab in advanced cancers. Data came from immunoSEQ multiplex PCR; TCRdb stores just in-frame clones and leaves some out. The sample shows around 38,000 clones, about 81% of them seen only once. This specimen consisted of CD4+ or CD8+ T cells sorted from blood, obtained in a trial of the OX40 agonist ivuxolimab. The receptors stem from an adult with an advanced solid tumor such as melanoma, head and neck, liver or kidney cancer.

The V call is TRBV30, the J call TRBJ2-5; 7 bases fit TRBD1. The CDR3 consists of 12 residues. J gave up 2 bases and V 5 bases, and 2 bases lay outside the gene matches. The germline CDR1 and CDR2 sequences are GTSNPN and SVGIG (reference sequence). Here the CDR3 reads CAWVGQQETQYF. For the CDR3, the DNA is TGTGCCTGGGTGGGACAGCAAGAGACCCAGTACTTC.

The rearrangement uses TRBV20-1 and TRBJ2-1; D possibly corresponds to TRBD2 (6 bases). Trimming shortened V by 3 bases and J by 9 bases, and 9 bases separated the two germline ends. This CDR3 has 11 residues. Germline V gene lookup returns CDR1 DFQATT and CDR2 SNEGSKA (reference sequence). For the CDR3, the DNA is TGCAGTGCTAGCGAGGAGGGTGAGCAGTTCTTC. Translating it yields CSASEEGEQFF.

The chain uses TRBV7-3 and TRBJ2-1; TRBD2 matches at 7 bases. The CDR3 runs to 13 residues. V lost 4 bases to trimming and J lost 6 bases; unmatched junction nucleotides: 3. Germline V gene data show CDR1 as SGHTA and CDR2 as FQGTGA. DNA of the CDR3: TGTGCCAGCAGCTCCGGACTAGGCAATGAGCAGTTCTTC. Translation gives CASSSGLGNEQFF.

In this sample, this clone turned up a few times. The V and J genes are TRBV5-5 and TRBJ2-7; TRBD1 agrees at 12 bases. The CDR3 contains 15 residues. V was pared by 1 base and J by 7 bases, with 6 bases of the junction left unmatched. In germline, CDR1 is SGHKS, CDR2 YYEKEE (reference sequence). The CDR3 spells CASSLKGQGAWEQYF. CDR3 coding DNA: TGTGCCAGCAGCTTGAAGGGACAGGGGGCGTGGGAGCAGTACTTC.

This clone was recorded only once. The chain uses TRBV25-1 and TRBJ1-6; D possibly corresponds to TRBD1 (6 bases). Looked up from germline, CDR1 is MGHDK and CDR2 is SYGVNS. CDR3 length: 13 amino acids. V was shortened by 5 bases and J by 7 bases, with 9 bases between the two germline ends. The CDR3 is CASSRTGNSPLHF. The CDR3 bases are TGTGCCAGCAGTCGTACAGGGAATTCACCCCTCCACTTT.

Note on this clone: A read error may account for a junction end that differs from germline. Other DNA sequences in this sample translate to the same CDR3. The chain links TRBV20-1 to TRBJ2-7, with D unresolved. The CDR3 has 11 residues. Germline lookup yields CDR1 DFQATT and CDR2 SNEGSKA (reference sequence). DNA of the CDR3: TGCAGTGCTCGCGGAAGCTACGAGCAGTATTTC. Its translation: CSARGSYEQYF.

The V gene is TRBV15, the J gene TRBJ1-6; 8 positions agree with TRBD1. The junction had 6 bases not matched to a gene; V was cut back by 1 base and J by 7 bases. Germline-derived CDR1 and CDR2 are LNHNV and YYDKDF (reference sequence). The CDR3 spans 16 residues. CDR3 nucleotides: TGTGCCACCAGCAGAGCCCCGGGACAGGCGAATTCACCCCTCCACTTT. Translating it yields CATSRAPGQANSPLHF. Full variable domain (outside the CDR3, taken from reference TRBV15 and TRBJ1-6): DAMVIQNPRYQVTQFGKPVTLSCSQTLNHNVMYWYQQKSSQAPKLLFHYYDKDFNNEADTPDNFQSRRPNTSFCFLDIRSPGLGDTAMYLCATSRAPGQANSPLHFGNGTRLTVT.

The rearrangement joins TRBV29-1 to TRBJ1-1; D possibly corresponds to TRBD1 (6 bases). The CDR3 runs 14 residues. Deletions cut 1 base from V and 1 base from J, with 10 bases between. Germline lookup yields CDR1 SQVTM and CDR2 ANQGSEA. CDR3 coding DNA: TGCAGCGTTGAAGGGACAGCAGGGAACACTGAAGCTTTCTTT. This translates into CSVEGTAGNTEAFF.

This sequence joins TRBV14 and TRBJ2-1; perhaps TRBD1 as D (6 bases). Germline values: CDR1 SGHDN, CDR2 FVKESK. The CDR3 spans 13 residues. With 4 bases removed from V and 7 bases from J, the gap between germline ends came to 11 bases. CDR3: CASSPSRGNEQFF. The DNA for the CDR3 is TGTGCCAGCAGCCCGTCGAGGGGGAATGAGCAGTTCTTC.

This chain links TRBV9 with TRBJ2-7; 8 bases fit TRBD1. This CDR3 comprises 15 residues. After removal of 4 bases from V and 1 base from J, the junction contained 7 bases not matched to a gene. Germline CDR1 is SGDLS and CDR2 is YYNGEE. The CDR3 loop is CASSPRTGNSYEQYF. The CDR3 nucleotides read TGTGCCAGCAGCCCTCGGACAGGGAATTCCTACGAGCAGTACTTC.

The chain employs TRBV7-2 and TRBJ2-2; D gene ambiguous. The ends were cut back, 3 bases at V and 6 bases at J, with 5 bases in the middle. Germline V gene sequence: CDR1 SGHTA, CDR2 FQGNSA. This CDR3 is 12 amino acids long. The CDR3 loop reads CASSFGAGELFF. The CDR3 DNA reads as TGTGCCAGCAGCTTTGGTGCCGGGGAGCTGTTTTTT.

This clone was counted a few times. The chain employs TRBV18 and TRBJ2-7; D unclear. V shed 5 bases and J shed 5 bases, with 10 bases lying between them. The CDR3 covers 12 residues. Germline-derived CDR1 and CDR2 are KGHSH and LQKENI. The CDR3 nucleotides read TGTGCCAGCTCAGCGCTAAGTGACGAGCAGTACTTC. Protein sequence: CASSALSDEQYF.

The rearrangement links TRBV19 to TRBJ1-2, with D tentatively TRBD1 (5 bases). The CDR3 is 16 amino acids. V was trimmed by 3 bases and J by 4 bases, leaving 18 bases between them. Germline V gene lookup returns CDR1 LNHDA and CDR2 SQIVND (reference sequence). The CDR3, as DNA: TGTGCCAGTAGTATGGGGGTAAGCTCAGGAGGCTATGGCTACACCTTC. The encoded protein is CASSMGVSSGGYGYTF.

The chain recombines TRBV9 with TRBJ2-2; TRBD2 matches 12 bases. This CDR3 is built from 18 residues. V gave up 2 bases and J gave up 0 bases; unmatched junction bases: 5. Germline lookup yields CDR1 SGDLS and CDR2 YYNGEE. This CDR3 reads CASSVPTSGGTNTGELFF. CDR3 DNA sequence: TGTGCCAGCAGCGTGCCTACTAGCGGGGGGACGAACACCGGGGAGCTGTTTTTT.

V usage is TRBV9 and J usage is TRBJ2-2; maybe TRBD2 (5 bases). The length of the CDR3 is 15 residues. Germline V gives CDR1 SGDLS, CDR2 YYNGEE. V was pared by 6 bases and J by 4 bases, with 16 bases between. The CDR3 protein is CASNPTSGVTGELFF. In DNA form, the CDR3 reads TGTGCCAGCAACCCTACCTCCGGGGTCACCGGGGAGCTGTTTTTT.

The CDR3 is CASSQAPVNYGYTF. The CDR3 DNA is TGCGCCAGCAGCCAAGCGCCGGTTAACTATGGCTACACCTTC. The rearrangement links TRBV4-1 to TRBJ1-2; no clear D. There are 14 residues in the CDR3. Looked up from germline, CDR1 is MGHRA and CDR2 is YSYEKL. V lost 1 base, J lost 1 base, and 7 bases lay in between.

A single count supports this clone. V usage is TRBV30 and J usage is TRBJ1-2; 9 bases are a match to TRBD1. The CDR3 is 14 residues long. Germline CDR1 and CDR2: GTSNPN and SVGIG (reference sequence). V lost 8 bases to trimming and J lost 2 bases; unmatched junction nucleotides: 9. The CDR3 is CAGRSDRGNYGYTF. The CDR3 DNA follows: TGTGCCGGTAGATCGGACAGGGGAAACTATGGCTACACCTTC. The full variable domain, completed using reference TRBV30 and TRBJ1-2, is SQTIHQWPATLVQPVGSPLSLECTVEGTSNPNLYWYRQAAGRGLQLLFYSVGIGQISSEVPQNLSASRPQDRQFILSSKKLLLSDSGFYLCAGRSDRGNYGYTFGSGTRLTVV.

The chain links TRBV19 to TRBJ1-4; 7 bases align to TRBD1. Germline CDR1 reads LNHDA; CDR2 reads SQIVND (reference sequence). With 3 bases clipped from V and 5 bases from J, the junction kept 6 bases outside the gene matches. The CDR3 spans 15 residues. The CDR3 DNA is TGTGCCAGTAGTATTTCGACAGGGTTAAATGAAAAACTGTTTTTT. It translates to CASSISTGLNEKLFF.

The chain is built from TRBV5-1 and TRBJ2-5; D not resolved. The CDR3 covers 14 residues. With 4 bases removed from V and 5 bases from J, the gap between germline ends came to 15 bases. Per the germline V gene, CDR1 is SGHRS and CDR2 is YFSETQ. The CDR3 DNA reads TGCGCCAGCAGCCCCTGGCGTGTTGGGGAGACCCAGTACTTC. It yields the protein CASSPWRVGETQYF.